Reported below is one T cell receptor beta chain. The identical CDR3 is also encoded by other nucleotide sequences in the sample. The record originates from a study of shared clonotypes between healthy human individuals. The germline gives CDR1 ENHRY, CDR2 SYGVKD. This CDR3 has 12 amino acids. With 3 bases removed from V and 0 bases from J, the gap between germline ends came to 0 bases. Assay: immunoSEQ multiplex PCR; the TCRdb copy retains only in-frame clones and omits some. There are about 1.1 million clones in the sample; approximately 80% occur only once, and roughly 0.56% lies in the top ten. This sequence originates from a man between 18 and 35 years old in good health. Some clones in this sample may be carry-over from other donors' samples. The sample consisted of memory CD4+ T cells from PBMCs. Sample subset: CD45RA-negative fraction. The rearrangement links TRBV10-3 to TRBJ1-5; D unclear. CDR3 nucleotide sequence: TGTGCCATCAGTGATAGCAATCAGCCCCAGCATTTT. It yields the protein CAISDSNQPQHF.